The present entry profiles one T cell receptor beta chain with its context. What it binds is not known. The sample originates from a study of cytomegalovirus exposure and HLA in healthy donors. Findings and limits, study-wide: Earlier analysis looked at TCR beta V segments, and most were productive about 90% or about 30% of the time. Researchers reported from a later analysis that most CMV-associated TCR beta chains appeared HLA-restricted.

Vbeta (60) and Jbeta (13) primers were used in the PCR. This table comes from immunoSEQ multiplex PCR, and its TCRdb copy is limited to in-frame clones, with some not included. The sample shows about 160,000 clones, around 78% of them seen only once. The sequence was collected from a woman between 40 and 50 years old in good health and CMV-seropositive. The sample consisted of PBMCs.

CDR3 nucleotides: TGTGCCAGCAGCTTAAAGCGCACACAGGGGGCGGAAGCTTTCTTT. Protein: CASSLKRTQGAEAFF. The J gene is TRBJ1-1, the V gene TRBV7-8; 9 bases match TRBD1. The CDR3 runs 15 residues. In germline, CDR1 is SGHVS, CDR2 FQNEAQ. Trimming removed 2 bases from V and 8 bases from J; junction bases left unmatched: 9.